This T cell receptor (beta chain) was obtained from a study of spatial heterogeneity in lung cancer. Time point: sample taken at primary tumor resection. The donor population consisted of some 67 patients with untreated, early-stage non-small cell lung cancer. V lost 4 bases and J lost 0, with 3 bases in between. Per the germline V gene, CDR1 is LNHDA and CDR2 is SQIVND (reference sequence). The CDR3 sequence is 13 residues long. TCRdb itself ran the 5' RACE reads through MiXCR, one entry per CDR3 protein. This table holds around 9,700 distinct CDR3 sequences, around 8% found once. Comment on this clonotype: Its specificity is unknown. This beta chain is a stray sequence in a library constructed for alpha chains; its clone size is not meaningful.

Broader study findings: How many expanded intratumoral alpha and beta TCRs were present tracked the tumor mutation count, which was a count of nonsynonymous mutations.

The genes are TRBV19 and TRBJ2-2; D gene uncertain. Sequenced here: lung tumor tissue, sampled at surgery. The clonotype was recovered from a female donor with early-stage non-small cell lung cancer. DNA of the CDR3: TGTGCCAGTAGTAACCCGAACACCGGGGAGCTGTTTTTT. It encodes CASSNPNTGELFF. Together with reference TRBV19 and TRBJ2-2, the CDR3 gives the full variable domain: DGGITQSPKYLFRKEGQNVTLSCEQNLNHDAMYWYRQDPGQGLRLIYYSQIVNDFQKGDIAEGYSVSREKKESFPLTVTSAQKNPTAFYLCASSNPNTGELFFGEGSRLTVL.